The source of this T cell receptor (beta chain) is a study of blood T cell repertoires in COVID-19. Per the germline V gene, CDR1 is SGHDN and CDR2 is FVKESK. V dropped 1 base and J dropped 6 bases, with 12 bases sitting between them. The length of the CDR3 is 14 residues. This clone occurred a few times. Libraries were prepared by immunoSEQ multiplex PCR; TCRdb keeps only in-frame clonotypes and omits some of them. The profile shows about 330,000 clones, about 90% of them singletons. V and J are TRBV14 and TRBJ1-1; D gene uncertain. The sequencing input was PBMCs or T cells enriched from blood (not recorded which). The sequence came from a woman in her 30s who had recovered from COVID-19. CDR3 coding DNA: TGTGCCAGCAGCCAAGTCACAAGTGGCCCTGAAGCTTTCTTT. It is translated as CASSQVTSGPEAFF.